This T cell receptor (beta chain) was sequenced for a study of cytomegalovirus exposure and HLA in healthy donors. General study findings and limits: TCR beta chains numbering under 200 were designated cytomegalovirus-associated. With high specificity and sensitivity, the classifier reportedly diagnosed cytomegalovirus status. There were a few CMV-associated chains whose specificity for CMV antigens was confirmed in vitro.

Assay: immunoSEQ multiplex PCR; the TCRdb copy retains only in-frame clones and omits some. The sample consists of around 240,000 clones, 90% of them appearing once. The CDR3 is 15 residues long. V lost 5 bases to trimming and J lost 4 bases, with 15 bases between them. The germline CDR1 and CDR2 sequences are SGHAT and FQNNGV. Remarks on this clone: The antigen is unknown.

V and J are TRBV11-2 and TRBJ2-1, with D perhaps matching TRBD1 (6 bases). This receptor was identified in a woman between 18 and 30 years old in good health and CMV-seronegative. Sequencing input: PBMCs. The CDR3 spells CASSQGDRQYNEQFF. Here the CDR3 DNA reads TGTGCCAGCAGCCAAGGAGACAGGCAGTACAATGAGCAGTTCTTC.